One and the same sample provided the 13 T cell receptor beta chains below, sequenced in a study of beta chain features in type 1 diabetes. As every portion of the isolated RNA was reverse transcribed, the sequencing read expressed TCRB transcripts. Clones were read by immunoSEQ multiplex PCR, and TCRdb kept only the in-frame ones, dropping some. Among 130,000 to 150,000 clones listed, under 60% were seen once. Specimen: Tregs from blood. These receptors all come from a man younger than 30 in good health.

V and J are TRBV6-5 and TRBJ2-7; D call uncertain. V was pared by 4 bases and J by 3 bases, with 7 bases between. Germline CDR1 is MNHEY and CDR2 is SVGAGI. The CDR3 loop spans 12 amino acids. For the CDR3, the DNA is TGTGCCAGCAGTTCCCAGGTCTACGAGCAGTACTTC. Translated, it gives CASSSQVYEQYF.

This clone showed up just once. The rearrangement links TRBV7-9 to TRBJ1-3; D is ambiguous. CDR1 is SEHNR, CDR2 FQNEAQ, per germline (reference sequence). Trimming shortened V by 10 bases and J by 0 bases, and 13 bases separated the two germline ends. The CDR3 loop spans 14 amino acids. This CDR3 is CATGETNSGNTIYF. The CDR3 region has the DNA TGTGCCACCGGAGAGACGAACTCTGGAAACACCATATATTTT.

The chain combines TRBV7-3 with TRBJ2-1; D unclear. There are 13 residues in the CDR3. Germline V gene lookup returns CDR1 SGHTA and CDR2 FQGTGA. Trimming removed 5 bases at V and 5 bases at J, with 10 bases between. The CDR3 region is CASSPWANNEQFF. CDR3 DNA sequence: TGTGCCAGCAGCCCCTGGGCAAACAATGAGCAGTTCTTC.

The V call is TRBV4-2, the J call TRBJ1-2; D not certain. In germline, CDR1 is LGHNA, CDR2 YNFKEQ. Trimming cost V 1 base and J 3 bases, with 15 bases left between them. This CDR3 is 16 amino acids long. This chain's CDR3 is CASSQVTQRSYYGYTF. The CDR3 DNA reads TGTGCCAGCAGCCAAGTTACGCAGAGGAGCTACTATGGCTACACCTTC.

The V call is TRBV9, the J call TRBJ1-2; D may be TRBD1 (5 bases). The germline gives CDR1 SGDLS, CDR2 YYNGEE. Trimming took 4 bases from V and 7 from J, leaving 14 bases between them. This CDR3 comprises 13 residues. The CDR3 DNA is TGTGCCAGCAGCCTCCGGGGGGGGGTTGGCTACACCTTC. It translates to CASSLRGGVGYTF. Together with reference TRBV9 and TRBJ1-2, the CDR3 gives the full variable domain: DSGVTQTPKHLITATGQRVTLRCSPRSGDLSVYWYQQSLDQGLQFLIQYYNGEERAKGNILERFSAQQFPDLHSELNLSSLELGDSALYFCASSLRGGVGYTFGSGTRLTVV.

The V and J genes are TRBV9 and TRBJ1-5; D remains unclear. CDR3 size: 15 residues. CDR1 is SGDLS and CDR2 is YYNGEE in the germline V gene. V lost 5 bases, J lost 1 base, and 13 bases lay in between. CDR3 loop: CASRENGVSNQPQHF. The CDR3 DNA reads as TGTGCCAGCAGAGAGAACGGGGTAAGCAATCAGCCCCAGCATTTT.

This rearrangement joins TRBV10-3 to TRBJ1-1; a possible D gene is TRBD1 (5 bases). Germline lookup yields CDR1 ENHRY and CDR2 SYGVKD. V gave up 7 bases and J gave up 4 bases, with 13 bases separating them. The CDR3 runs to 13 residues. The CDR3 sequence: CAINPGGSTEAFF. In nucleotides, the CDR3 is TGTGCCATCAACCCGGGGGGGTCCACTGAAGCTTTCTTT.

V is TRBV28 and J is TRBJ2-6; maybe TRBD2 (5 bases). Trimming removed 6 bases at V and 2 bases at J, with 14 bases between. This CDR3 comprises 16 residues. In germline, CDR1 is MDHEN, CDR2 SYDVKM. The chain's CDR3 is CASSPWTLPGANVLTF. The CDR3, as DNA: TGTGCCAGCAGCCCTTGGACTCTCCCTGGGGCCAACGTCCTGACTTTC. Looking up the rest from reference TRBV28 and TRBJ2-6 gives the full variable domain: DVKVTQSSRYLVKRTGEKVFLECVQDMDHENMFWYRQDPGLGLRLIYFSYDVKMKEKGDIPEGYSVSREKKERFSLILESASTNQTSMYLCASSPWTLPGANVLTFGAGSRLTVL.

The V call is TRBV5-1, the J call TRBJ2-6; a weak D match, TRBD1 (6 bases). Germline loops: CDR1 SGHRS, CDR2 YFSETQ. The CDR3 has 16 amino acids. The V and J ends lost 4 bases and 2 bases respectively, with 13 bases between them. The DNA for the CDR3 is TGCGCCAGCAGCCCGGGACACCGGGCTGGGGCCAACGTCCTGACTTTC. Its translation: CASSPGHRAGANVLTF. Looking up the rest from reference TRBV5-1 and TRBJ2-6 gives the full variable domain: KAGVTQTPRYLIKTRGQQVTLSCSPISGHRSVSWYQQTPGQGLQFLFEYFSETQRNKGNFPGRFSGRQFSNSRSEMNVSTLELGDSALYLCASSPGHRAGANVLTFGAGSRLTVL.

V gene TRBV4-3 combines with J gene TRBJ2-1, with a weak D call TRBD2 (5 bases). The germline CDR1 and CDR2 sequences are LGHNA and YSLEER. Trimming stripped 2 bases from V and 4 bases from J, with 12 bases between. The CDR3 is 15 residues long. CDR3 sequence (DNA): TGCGCCAGCAGCCAAAGTCAACTAGGATACAATGAGCAGTTCTTC. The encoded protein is CASSQSQLGYNEQFF.

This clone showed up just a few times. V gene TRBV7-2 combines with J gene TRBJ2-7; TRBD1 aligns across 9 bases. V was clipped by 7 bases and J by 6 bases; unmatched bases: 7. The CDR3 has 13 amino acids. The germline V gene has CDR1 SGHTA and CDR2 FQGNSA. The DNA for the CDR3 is TGTGCCAGCACCAGACAGGGGGGCGGCGAGCAGTACTTC. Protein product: CASTRQGGGEQYF.

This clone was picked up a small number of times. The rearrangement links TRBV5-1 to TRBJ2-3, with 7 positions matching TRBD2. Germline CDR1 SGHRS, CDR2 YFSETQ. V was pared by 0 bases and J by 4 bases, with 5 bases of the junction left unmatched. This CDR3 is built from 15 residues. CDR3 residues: CASSLVWGGPDTQYF. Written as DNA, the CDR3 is TGCGCCAGCAGCTTGGTGTGGGGGGGACCAGATACGCAGTATTTT.

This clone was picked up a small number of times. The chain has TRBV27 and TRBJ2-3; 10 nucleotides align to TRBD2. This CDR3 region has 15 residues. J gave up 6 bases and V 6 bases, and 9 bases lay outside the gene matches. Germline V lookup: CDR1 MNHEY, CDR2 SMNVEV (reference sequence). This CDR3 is CASSPRSGGADTQYF. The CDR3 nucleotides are TGTGCCAGCAGCCCGAGGAGCGGGGGGGCTGATACGCAGTATTTT.